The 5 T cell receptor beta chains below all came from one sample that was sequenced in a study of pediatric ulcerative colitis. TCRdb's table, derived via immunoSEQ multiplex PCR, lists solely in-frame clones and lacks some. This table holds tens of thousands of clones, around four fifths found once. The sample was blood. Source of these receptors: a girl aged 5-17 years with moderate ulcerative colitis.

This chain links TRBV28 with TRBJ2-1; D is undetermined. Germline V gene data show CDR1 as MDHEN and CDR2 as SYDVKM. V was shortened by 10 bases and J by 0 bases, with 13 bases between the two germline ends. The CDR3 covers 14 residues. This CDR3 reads CATSTLSSYNEQFF. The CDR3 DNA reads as TGTGCCACCTCGACACTGAGCTCCTACAATGAGCAGTTCTTC.

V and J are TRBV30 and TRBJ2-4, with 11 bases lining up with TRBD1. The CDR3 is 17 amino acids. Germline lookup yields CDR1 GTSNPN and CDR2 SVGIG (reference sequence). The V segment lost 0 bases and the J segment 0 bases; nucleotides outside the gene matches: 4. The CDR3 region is CAWSVDRGPLAKNIQYF. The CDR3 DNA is TGTGCCTGGAGTGTGGACAGGGGGCCACTAGCCAAAAACATTCAGTACTTC.

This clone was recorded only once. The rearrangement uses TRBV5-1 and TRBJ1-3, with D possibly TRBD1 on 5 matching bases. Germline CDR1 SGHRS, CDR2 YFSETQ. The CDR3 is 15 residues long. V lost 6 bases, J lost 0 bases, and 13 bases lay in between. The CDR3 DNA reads TGCGCCAGCACGGGGGAGAAACCCTCTGGAAACACCATATATTTT. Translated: CASTGEKPSGNTIYF.

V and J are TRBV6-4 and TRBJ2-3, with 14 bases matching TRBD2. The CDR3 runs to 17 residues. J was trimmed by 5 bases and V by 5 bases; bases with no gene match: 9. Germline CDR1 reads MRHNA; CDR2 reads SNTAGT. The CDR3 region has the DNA TGTGCCAGCAGTCAGGAGACTAGCGGGAGGGCCAAAGATACGCAGTATTTT. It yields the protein CASSQETSGRAKDTQYF.

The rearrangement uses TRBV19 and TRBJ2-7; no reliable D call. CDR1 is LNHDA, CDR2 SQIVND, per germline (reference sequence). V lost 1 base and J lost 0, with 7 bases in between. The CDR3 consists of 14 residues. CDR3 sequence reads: CASSIGTFSYEQYF. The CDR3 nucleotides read TGTGCCAGTAGTATAGGGACGTTCTCCTACGAGCAGTACTTC.